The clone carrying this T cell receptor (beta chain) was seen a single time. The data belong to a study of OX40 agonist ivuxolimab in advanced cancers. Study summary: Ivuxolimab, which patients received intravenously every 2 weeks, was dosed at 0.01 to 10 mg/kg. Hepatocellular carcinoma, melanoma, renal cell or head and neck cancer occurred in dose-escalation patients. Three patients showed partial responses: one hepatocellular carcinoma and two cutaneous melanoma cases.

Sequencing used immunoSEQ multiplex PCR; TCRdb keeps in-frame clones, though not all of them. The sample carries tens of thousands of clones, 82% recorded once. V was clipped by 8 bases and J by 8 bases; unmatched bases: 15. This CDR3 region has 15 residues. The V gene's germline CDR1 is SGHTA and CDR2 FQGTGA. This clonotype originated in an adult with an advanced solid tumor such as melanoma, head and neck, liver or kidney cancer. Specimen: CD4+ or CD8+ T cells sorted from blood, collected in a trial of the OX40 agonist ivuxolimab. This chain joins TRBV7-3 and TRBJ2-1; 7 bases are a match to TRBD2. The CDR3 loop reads CASLAGTMIEDEQFF. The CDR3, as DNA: TGTGCCAGCTTAGCCGGGACTATGATAGAAGATGAGCAGTTCTTC.